Included here is one T cell receptor beta chain sequence, with context. These data belong to a study of blood T cell repertoires in COVID-19. The CDR3 sequence is 15 residues long. The V and J ends lost 4 bases and 2 bases, in that order; junction bases with no gene match: 5. In germline, CDR1 is SGHRS, CDR2 YFSETQ. The cohort comprised adults aged 18 to 89 years residing in around 25 US areas. Cohorts were determined from participant-reported clinical history. As handled by the study authors: Estimates of nucleated cell counts were drawn from the amplification of reference gene primers. Using immunoSEQ multiplex PCR, the repertoire was profiled, and TCRdb retains in-frame clones only, with some absent. V, J and clone size reflect that table, while D and trimming were determined from the DNA. The profile covers about 400,000 clones, with 88% appearing a single time and 2% to 2.5% taken by the ten largest.

This chain links TRBV5-1 with TRBJ2-2; 7 bases align to TRBD1. The receptor comes from a woman between 40 and 50 years old with acute COVID-19. Source material: PBMCs or T cells enriched from blood (not recorded which). Written as DNA, the CDR3 is TGCGCCAGCAGCCTGCAGGGGGACAACACCGGGGAGCTGTTTTTT. Translated: CASSLQGDNTGELFF.